One sample yielded the 2 T cell receptor beta chains listed below, sequenced in a study of cytomegalovirus exposure and HLA in healthy donors. Measured with immunoSEQ multiplex PCR; TCRdb has only the in-frame clones, and not every one. The profile shows under 250,000 clones, roughly 81% of them singletons. The sequenced sample consisted of PBMCs. The receptor source for this set is a woman aged 25 to 45 in good health and CMV-seronegative.

The genes are TRBV19 and TRBJ1-3; 9 nucleotides match TRBD1. CDR1 and CDR2 (germline): LNHDA, SQIVND (reference sequence). Trimming at V came to 3 bases and at J to 1 base, leaving 1 base not matched to a gene. CDR3 length equals 15 residues. CDR3 DNA: TGTGCCAGTAGTATTGGGACAGGGTCTGGAAACACCATATATTTT. Protein product: CASSIGTGSGNTIYF.

V usage is TRBV5-8 and J usage is TRBJ1-5; D is perhaps TRBD1 (5 bases). With 3 bases removed from V and 6 bases from J, the gap between germline ends came to 7 bases. The germline V gene has CDR1 SGHTS and CDR2 YDEGEE. The length of the CDR3 is 12 residues. CDR3 sequence: CASSSGIQPQHF. CDR3 in DNA: TGTGCCAGCAGCTCAGGGATTCAGCCCCAGCATTTT.